The rows below give T cell receptor beta chains drawn from one sample of a study of T cell responses to AZD1222 COVID-19 vaccine. Some clones are missing from TCRdb's copy, which holds only in-frame ones; the method was immunoSEQ multiplex PCR. The table lists 100,000 to 130,000 clones, about 93% of them singletons. Source: peripheral blood, taken 28 days after the second AZD1222 dose. The origin of the receptors is an adult who received the AZD1222 COVID-19 vaccine. Each CDR3 is given with its conserved first and last residue. Fields, in order: V gene, D gene, clone size, J gene, CDR3 DNA, CDR3 protein. The D gene is left open where the match is weak. Rows give clone size only sometimes, using once, few, many, or a class for an expanded clone.

TRBV6-5	TRBD1	-	TRBJ1-2	TGTGCCAGCAGTTTTGGACAGGCGGGAGGCTACACCTTC	CASSFGQAGGYTF
TRBV6-5	TRBD1	-	TRBJ2-7	TGTGCCAGCAGTTCGGACAGGGGGCCTTACGAGCAGTACTTC	CASSSDRGPYEQYF
TRBV19	TRBD2	once	TRBJ2-1	TGTGCCAGTACCACACTAGCGGGAGGGGTGAATGAGCAGTTCTTC	CASTTLAGGVNEQFF
TRBV29-1	-	-	TRBJ1-3	TGCAGCGTTGAAGGAGTGGGAGGAGGGCGAAACACCATATATTTT	CSVEGVGGGRNTIYF
TRBV5-4	TRBD2	-	TRBJ2-1	TGTGCCAGCAGCTTACTAGCGGGAGCCTACAATGAGCAGTTCTTC	CASSLLAGAYNEQFF
TRBV6-5	TRBD2	once	TRBJ2-7	TGTGCCAGCAGCCGGACTAGTAGTTCCTACGAGCAGTACTTC	CASSRTSSSYEQYF
TRBV10-2	TRBD1	-	TRBJ1-1	TGCGCCAGCAACGTACAGGGGCCTATGAACACTGAAGCTTTCTTT	CASNVQGPMNTEAFF
TRBV11-2	TRBD1	-	TRBJ2-5	TGTGCCAGCAGCTTTGTCACAGGGGGCTGGCAAGAGACCCAGTACTTC	CASSFVTGGWQETQYF
TRBV9	-	-	TRBJ1-2	TGTGCCAGCAGCGCGAGGGGAACAGCGAACTATGGCTACACCTTC	CASSARGTANYGYTF
TRBV6-4	TRBD2	-	TRBJ2-5	TGTGCCAGCAGTGAAACTAGCGGGAGTGGAGAGACCCAGTACTTC	CASSETSGSGETQYF
TRBV11-2	-	-	TRBJ2-3	TGTGCCAGCAGCCTATGGGAGCTGGACACAGATACGCAGTATTTT	CASSLWELDTDTQYF
TRBV6-2/TRBV6-3	TRBD2	-	TRBJ2-1	TGTGCCAGCAGTTACTCGACTAGCGGGGGCTACAATGAGCAGTTCTTC	CASSYSTSGGYNEQFF
TRBV4-1	-	-	TRBJ1-5	TGCGCCAGCAGCCAACCCGGTTTGAGCAATCAGCCCCAGCATTTT	CASSQPGLSNQPQHF
TRBV10-1	-	-	TRBJ1-6	TGCGCCAGCAGTGAAGCGGGGTATGGTTCACCCCTCCACTTT	CASSEAGYGSPLHF
TRBV5-5	TRBD1	-	TRBJ2-7	TGTGCCAGCAGCCCTCCGGGACAGGGGGCGCGCGAGCAGTACTTC	CASSPPGQGAREQYF
TRBV30	-	once	TRBJ2-2	TGTGCCTGGAGTTTCGCATCCGGGGAGCTGTTTTTT	CAWSFASGELFF
TRBV29-1	-	-	TRBJ1-1	TGCAGTGGGAGGCAGGCGACCACTGAAGCTTTCTTT	CSGRQATTEAFF
TRBV5-1	TRBD1	few	TRBJ2-5	TGCGCCAGCAGCTGGGGACAGGGGCGAGAGACCCAGTACTTC	CASSWGQGRETQYF
TRBV5-4	-	-	TRBJ1-1	TGTGCCAGCAGCTTTTTTACAGGGTACGGGACTGAAGCTTTCTTT	CASSFFTGYGTEAFF
TRBV7-9	-	-	TRBJ2-5	TGTGCCAGCAGCCTCCGGGGGATGTACCAAGAGACCCAGTACTTC	CASSLRGMYQETQYF
TRBV11-2	-	-	TRBJ2-5	TGTGCCAGCAGCGATCCCTCCCCAGGACCGGCTTACTTC	CASSDPSPGPAYF
TRBV6-1	-	-	TRBJ1-2	TGTGCCAGCAGTGAAGCGGACCAATACTATGGCTACACCTTC	CASSEADQYYGYTF
TRBV2	-	-	TRBJ2-7	TGTGCCAGCAGTGAACAGGGAGAGGGCTACGAGCAGTACTTC	CASSEQGEGYEQYF
TRBV5-5	TRBD2	-	TRBJ2-5	TGTGCCAGCAGCCCCTCGGGAGGCCTACGACGAGAGACCCAGTACTTC	CASSPSGGLRRETQYF
TRBV6-5	TRBD1	-	TRBJ1-1	TGTGCCAGCAGTTTGGGACAGATCACTGAAGCTTTCTTT	CASSLGQITEAFF
TRBV4-3	-	many	TRBJ2-2	TGCGCCAGCAGCCAAGATTGGCGGGAGCTGTTTTTT	CASSQDWRELFF
TRBV9	TRBD1	-	TRBJ1-2	TGTGCCAGCAGCGCCTGGGACAGGGGGCGAGATGGCTACACCTTC	CASSAWDRGRDGYTF
TRBV11-2	-	-	TRBJ1-1	TGTGCCAGCACCTTTGAGGGTGAAGCTTTCTTT	CASTFEGEAFF
TRBV5-1	TRBD1	-	TRBJ1-4	TGCGCCAGCAGCTTGCAGGGGGCAGGGGAAAAACTGTTTTTT	CASSLQGAGEKLFF
TRBV5-1	-	-	TRBJ1-1	TGCGCCAGCAGCTTGGCTGGAAACACTGAAGCTTTCTTT	CASSLAGNTEAFF
TRBV25-1	-	-	TRBJ2-7	TGTGCCAGCAGTGGTAGCGGACGGCAATTCGAGCAGTACTTC	CASSGSGRQFEQYF
TRBV19	TRBD2	-	TRBJ2-2	TGTGCCAGTAGCTCCCGAGCGGGAGCAAGTTCCGGGGAGCTGTTTTTT	CASSSRAGASSGELFF
TRBV2	TRBD1	-	TRBJ2-1	TGTGCCAGCCCTGAGGGGACAGGTGAGCAGTTCTTC	CASPEGTGEQFF
TRBV24-1	-	-	TRBJ2-2	TGTGCCACCAGTCCCGACAGTTCCACCGGGGAGCTGTTTTTT	CATSPDSSTGELFF
TRBV9	TRBD1	once	TRBJ2-2	TGTGCCAGCAGCGTCTCCGGACAGGGAGGCGCCGGGGAGCTGTTTTTT	CASSVSGQGGAGELFF
TRBV27	TRBD1	-	TRBJ1-3	TGTGCCAGCAGTTTAGGTGGACAGGGAGGAAACACCATATATTTT	CASSLGGQGGNTIYF
TRBV9	-	-	TRBJ1-1	TGTGCCAGCAGCGTAGGAGAAGGGGCTTATCTGAACACTGAAGCTTTCTTT	CASSVGEGAYLNTEAFF
TRBV5-4	-	-	TRBJ1-2	TGTGCCAGCAGCTTGGGGGCAGGAGACTACTATGGCTACACCTTC	CASSLGAGDYYGYTF
TRBV14	TRBD2	-	TRBJ2-7	TGTGCCAGCAGCCCGGGACTAGCGGGAGGCAAGTCCGAGCAGTACTTC	CASSPGLAGGKSEQYF
TRBV12-5	-	-	TRBJ1-1	TGTGCTAGTGGCCGGGACCGCCACACTGAAGCTTTCTTT	CASGRDRHTEAFF